This entry lists 20 T cell receptor beta chains sequenced from one sample in a study of human thymus T cells. Corrective heart surgery yielded the resections from which the thymus tissue came. The protocol was immunoSEQ multiplex PCR, while the TCRdb copy is restricted to in-frame clones and leaves out a portion. The sample includes tens of thousands of clones, 85% to 95% of them seen just once. Specimen: thymus tissue. These receptors came from a girl in the first two years of life with a congenital heart defect but otherwise immunologically healthy.

V usage is TRBV5-4 and J usage is TRBJ1-1; 8 nucleotides align to TRBD1. The CDR3 runs to 14 residues. J lost 6 bases, V lost 2 bases, and 6 bases had no gene match. From germline, CDR1 is SGHNT and CDR2 YYREEE (reference sequence). The CDR3 loop reads CASSFHRGTSEAFF. CDR3 in DNA: TGTGCCAGCAGCTTCCACAGGGGGACCTCTGAAGCTTTCTTT.

This clone was observed once. This chain joins TRBV23-1 and TRBJ1-5, with 8 bases aligning to TRBD1. TRBV23-1 is an ORF, and what it does is uncertain. The CDR3 runs 17 residues. The V segment lost 0 bases and the J segment 7 bases; nucleotides outside the gene matches: 11. The CDR3 protein is CASSQSGDRGVKQPQHF. The CDR3 DNA is TGCGCCAGCAGTCAATCCGGCGACAGGGGTGTGAAACAGCCCCAGCATTTT.

The rearrangement links TRBV29-1 to TRBJ2-1; 9 bases are shared with TRBD2. The V and J ends lost 4 bases and 6 bases, in that order; junction bases with no gene match: 7. The germline V gene encodes CDR1 SQVTM and CDR2 ANQGSEA. The CDR3 sequence is 14 residues long. The CDR3 sequence: CSVGRLAGPNEQFF. The CDR3 coding sequence is TGCAGCGTTGGACGGCTAGCGGGACCCAATGAGCAGTTCTTC.

The rearrangement uses TRBV30 and TRBJ2-5; 9 bases agree with TRBD1. V lost 0 bases, J lost 5 bases, and 7 bases stayed unmatched. Germline CDR1 GTSNPN, CDR2 SVGIG (reference sequence). The CDR3 has 15 amino acids. The CDR3 spells CAWSVPGTGQETQYF. The CDR3 bases are TGTGCCTGGAGTGTCCCTGGGACAGGGCAGGAGACCCAGTACTTC. Variable domain in full (rest from reference TRBV30 and TRBJ2-5): SQTIHQWPATLVQPVGSPLSLECTVEGTSNPNLYWYRQAAGRGLQLLFYSVGIGQISSEVPQNLSASRPQDRQFILSSKKLLLSDSGFYLCAWSVPGTGQETQYFGPGTRLLVL.

CDR3 sequence reads: CASSQERGPGAEQFF. CDR3 sequence (DNA): TGCGCCAGCAGCCAAGAAAGGGGGCCGGGAGCTGAGCAGTTCTTC. The gene calls are TRBV4-3 and TRBJ2-1; a weak D match, TRBD1 (7 bases). The germline V gene encodes CDR1 LGHNA and CDR2 YSLEER. The CDR3 has 15 residues. V shed 0 bases and J shed 9 bases, with 15 bases lying between them.

The rearrangement links TRBV5-3 to TRBJ2-1; 9 bases agree with TRBD2. TRBV5-3 belongs to the ORF category, with a function that is uncertain. V lost 6 bases, J lost 2 bases, and 6 bases stayed unmatched. The CDR3 contains 15 residues. CDR3 region: CARNSGRNPYNEQFF. The CDR3 DNA is TGTGCCAGAAACAGCGGGAGGAACCCCTACAATGAGCAGTTCTTC.

In nucleotides, the CDR3 is TGTGCCAGCAGTTTATATAGGGGCCCTAATGAAAAACTGTTTTTT. Protein product: CASSLYRGPNEKLFF. This chain joins TRBV27 and TRBJ1-4; a possible D gene is TRBD1 (5 bases). Germline V gives CDR1 MNHEY, CDR2 SMNVEV (reference sequence). The CDR3 spans 15 residues. V was clipped by 1 base and J by 3 bases, with 9 bases between them.

V is TRBV6-1 and J is TRBJ1-5; D might be TRBD1 (5 bases). V lost 9 bases, J lost 3 bases, and 18 bases lay in between. Germline values: CDR1 MNHNS, CDR2 SASEGT. The CDR3 has 15 residues. The CDR3 DNA reads as TGTGCCAGTACAGGACTTCCCGGCTACAATCAGCCCCAGCATTTT. It is translated as CASTGLPGYNQPQHF.

This chain uses TRBV6-1 with TRBJ2-7, with 9 bases aligning to TRBD1. The V and J ends lost 1 base and 6 bases, in that order; junction bases with no gene match: 4. This CDR3 is built from 14 residues. The germline V gene has CDR1 MNHNS and CDR2 SASEGT. Here the CDR3 DNA reads TGTGCCAGCAGTGAAGTGGGACAGGGATGCGAGCAGTACTTC. Its protein is CASSEVGQGCEQYF.

V is TRBV4-3 and J is TRBJ2-3, with D perhaps TRBD2 (6 bases). Germline V lookup: CDR1 LGHNA, CDR2 YSLEER. V lost 4 bases and J lost 3, with 23 bases in between. The CDR3 spans 18 residues. The CDR3 region has the DNA TGCGCCAGCAGCCCCCAAGCCTCGGCGGGAAGGAGGACAGATACGCAGTATTTT. Its protein product is CASSPQASAGRRTDTQYF.

CDR3 loop: CASSSKGTGRYEQYF. The CDR3, as DNA: TGTGCCAGCAGCTCCAAAGGGACAGGGAGGTACGAGCAGTACTTC. The genes are TRBV27 and TRBJ2-7; TRBD1 aligns across 9 bases. The V and J ends lost 6 bases and 4 bases, in that order; junction bases with no gene match: 10. The CDR3 spans 15 residues. Germline CDR1 and CDR2: MNHEY and SMNVEV (reference sequence).

This chain joins TRBV7-3 and TRBJ2-1; 8 nucleotides agree with TRBD2. The CDR3 loop spans 15 amino acids. V was clipped by 4 bases and J by 6 bases; unmatched bases: 8. CDR1 SGHTA and CDR2 FQGTGA come from the germline V gene. The CDR3 DNA follows: TGTGCCAGCAGCTCGCGGGAGGCCGGGGGCAATGAGCAGTTCTTC. It specifies CASSSREAGGNEQFF.

This chain uses TRBV6-1 with TRBJ1-2, with D tentatively TRBD1 (6 bases). Between the trimmed V and J ends, which lost 2 bases and 3 bases, there was a span of 25 bases. The CDR3 totals 19 residues. The germline CDR1 and CDR2 sequences are MNHNS and SASEGT. The CDR3 loop is CASSERAEDSPRHYYGYTF. CDR3 DNA: TGTGCCAGCAGTGAAAGGGCCGAGGACAGCCCTCGGCACTACTATGGCTACACCTTC.

The genes are TRBV6-6 and TRBJ1-1, with 7 bases lining up with TRBD1. The CDR3 extends over 14 amino acids. The V and J ends lost 6 bases and 1 base, in that order; junction bases with no gene match: 5. The germline V gene has CDR1 MNHNY and CDR2 SVGAGI (reference sequence). CDR3 nucleotide sequence: TGTGCCAGCAGAATCAGGGGGGGGAACACTGAAGCTTTCTTT. This encodes CASRIRGGNTEAFF.

The chain carries TRBV11-2 and TRBJ1-1; D remains unclear. Germline lookup yields CDR1 SGHAT and CDR2 FQNNGV. The CDR3 has 14 residues. The V and J ends lost 3 bases and 4 bases respectively, with 12 bases between them. As DNA, the CDR3 is TGTGCCAGCAGCTTGCCTCCCGGTTCCACTGAAGCTTTCTTT. Protein: CASSLPPGSTEAFF.

V is TRBV2 and J is TRBJ2-7; no clear D gene. The germline V and J ends were trimmed by 4 bases and 0 bases, with 7 bases remaining between them. The CDR3 loop spans 13 amino acids. The germline V gene has CDR1 SNHLY and CDR2 FYNNEI. The DNA of the CDR3 is TGTGCCAGCAGTGTAAACGTCTCCTACGAGCAGTACTTC. Translating it yields CASSVNVSYEQYF.

The V gene is TRBV14, the J gene TRBJ2-1, with 14 bases lining up with TRBD2. CDR3 length: 16 amino acids. V shed 4 bases, J shed 6 bases, and the junction held 5 bases outside the gene matches. Germline V gene lookup returns CDR1 SGHDN and CDR2 FVKESK. The CDR3 is CASSPFGLAGGNEQFF. Here the CDR3 DNA reads TGTGCCAGCAGCCCCTTCGGACTAGCGGGAGGCAATGAGCAGTTCTTC.

J is TRBJ2-1 and V is TRBV7-6; D perhaps matches TRBD2 (6 bases). V was clipped by 5 bases and J by 10 bases, with 24 bases between them. The CDR3 has 16 residues. Per germline, CDR1 SGHVS and CDR2 FNYEAQ. CDR3 nucleotide sequence: TGTGCCAGCAGCCCCCTTTTTCGGCAGGGACTTAGGGAGCAGTTCTTC. The encoded protein is CASSPLFRQGLREQFF.

V usage is TRBV18 and J usage is TRBJ2-5, with 10 bases identical to TRBD2. Germline CDR1 and CDR2: KGHSH and LQKENI. The CDR3 totals 17 residues. With 1 base clipped from V and 5 bases from J, the junction kept 10 bases outside the gene matches. In nucleotides, the CDR3 is TGTGCCAGCTCACCACGCCAGCGGGAGGGTTGGTGGGAGACCCAGTACTTC. It codes for CASSPRQREGWWETQYF. The whole variable domain, filled in from reference TRBV18 and TRBJ2-5, reads NAGVMQNPRHLVRRRGQEARLRCSPMKGHSHVYWYRQLPEEGLKFMVYLQKENIIDESGMPKERFSAEFPKEGPSILRIQQVVRGDSAAYFCASSPRQREGWWETQYFGPGTRLLVL.

The rearrangement joins TRBV7-6 to TRBJ2-3, with D possibly being TRBD1 (5 bases). Deletions cut 1 base from V and 4 bases from J, with 12 bases between. The CDR3 length is 15 residues. In germline, CDR1 is SGHVS, CDR2 FNYEAQ. The CDR3 sequence: CASSLVGLEPDTQYF. CDR3 bases: TGTGCCAGCAGCTTAGTGGGGCTAGAACCAGATACGCAGTATTTT.